This TCR beta chain was recovered during a study of post-analysis software for immune sequencing data. As for the study in general: Progressive-relapsing, secondary progressive and relapsing-remitting multiple sclerosis were among the disease courses included. General study points: TRBV segments more frequent in patients than in controls numbered roughly 5 and included TRBV5-6, TRBV5-1 and TRBV20-1. There was significantly lower normalized Chao1 diversity in multiple sclerosis patients than in controls. F measure grouped same-batch samples tightly together.

V lost 4 bases and J lost 3; bases outside the gene matches: 12. CDR1 is LGHNA, CDR2 YSLEER, per germline. This CDR3 has 16 amino acids. Regarding this clonotype: Its antigen is still unknown.

Built from TCR beta cDNA, the libraries had unique molecular identifiers in them. There were roughly 0.85 to 11 million T cells, and about 500,000 cDNA molecules came from them. TCRdb used MiXCR to reprocess the PCR reads, holding one entry per CDR3 protein. The data contain 380,000 or so distinct CDR3 sequences, about a third of them seen just once; the ten biggest clones take up roughly 13%. V is TRBV4-3 and J is TRBJ2-7; 7 nucleotides match TRBD1. Sequenced input: blood. The receptor comes from a girl aged 5-17 years with multiple sclerosis. The CDR3 is CASSRDRVEYGYEQYF. The CDR3 DNA reads as TGCGCCAGCAGCCGAGACAGGGTAGAATACGGCTACGAGCAGTACTTC.